This T cell receptor beta chain was documented in a study of blood T cells in healthy people across ages. Trimming took 2 bases from V and 2 from J, leaving 13 bases between them. The germline V gene encodes CDR1 MNHEY and CDR2 SVGAGI. The CDR3 has 16 amino acids. Primers used in a second PCR of about 7 to 11 cycles were a sample-barcoded 5' primer and a J-beta primer mix. TCRdb ran MiXCR on the 5' RACE reads and lists one entry per CDR3 protein. The sample contains about 1.4 million distinct CDR3 sequences, approximately 63% of which appear only once. This clonotype was detected once. The receptor comes from a man aged 18 to 30 in good health. The chain joins TRBV6-5 to TRBJ2-1; tentatively, D is TRBD2 (5 bases). Sample: blood. The CDR3 loop reads CASSYRAGGTYNEQFF. The CDR3 DNA reads TGTGCCAGCAGTTACAGGGCGGGTGGAACCTACAATGAGCAGTTCTTC.